The present T cell receptor (beta chain) was sequenced within a study of blood T cell repertoires in COVID-19. Whole-study context: Acute and convalescent COVID-19 specimens originated in the United States, Italy and Spain. PBMCs, B-cell-depleted T cells, or T cells were the source of the cDNA or gDNA that made up the material.

V shed 0 bases and J 4 bases; nucleotides not matched to a gene: 3. The germline CDR1 and CDR2 sequences are SGHRS and YFSETQ. This CDR3 region has 16 residues. Individuals aged 18 to 89 years were recruited from about two dozen US areas. In the original processing: Scientists estimated how many nucleated cells there were by amplifying reference gene primers. Repertoires were generated with immunoSEQ multiplex PCR, while TCRdb's copy carries only in-frame clones and drops some. V and J calls and clone size follow that table, whereas D and trimming were derived from the DNA. The sample has 250,000 to 350,000 clones, around nine tenths seen once.

This chain joins TRBV5-1 and TRBJ1-6, with 8 bases identical to TRBD1. Material for sequencing was PBMCs or T cells enriched from blood (not recorded which). This TCR came from a woman between 50 and 59 years old who had been exposed to COVID-19. This CDR3 is CASSLGTGQYNSPLHF. For the CDR3, the DNA is TGCGCCAGCAGCTTGGGGACAGGGCAATATAATTCACCCCTCCACTTT.